These T cell receptor beta chains were read from a single sample in a study of T-cell reconstitution after alpha-beta-depleted transplantation in children. TCRdb used MiXCR to reprocess the PCR reads, holding one entry per CDR3 protein. The data contain 500,000 or so distinct CDR3 sequences, approximately 32% of them seen just once; the ten biggest clones take up roughly 2.5%. Specimen: PBMCs from the stem cell graft donor, collected from the stem cell graft. The receptor set was obtained from a human donor who donated a stem cell graft to a child with aplastic anemia. CDR3s include the opening cysteine and the closing phenylalanine or tryptophan. Each record gives: J gene, D gene, clone size, V gene, CDR3 DNA, CDR3 protein. A D gene is named only where the DNA matches it firmly. Where a row states a size, it is once, few, many or the class of an expanded clone; other rows omit it.

j_call: TRBJ2-3; d_call: NA; clone_size: NA; v_call: TRBV28; cdr3_nt: TGTGCCAGCAGTTTAGAACAGGGAACAACAGATACGCAGTATTTT; cdr3_aa: CASSLEQGTTDTQYF
j_call: TRBJ2-1; d_call: NA; clone_size: NA; v_call: TRBV7-3; cdr3_nt: TGTGCCAGCGGCTCGGGGAGGAACAATGAGCAGTTCTTC; cdr3_aa: CASGSGRNNEQFF
j_call: TRBJ2-7; d_call: NA; clone_size: few; v_call: TRBV29-1; cdr3_nt: TGCAGCGTTGAAGATGCCGGGGACGGTGCCTACGAGCAGTACTTC; cdr3_aa: CSVEDAGDGAYEQYF
j_call: TRBJ1-2; d_call: TRBD1; clone_size: NA; v_call: TRBV10-2; cdr3_nt: TGCGCCAGCAGTGATTTGACAGGGGTAATTTTCTATGGCTACACCTTC; cdr3_aa: CASSDLTGVIFYGYTF
j_call: TRBJ2-3; d_call: NA; clone_size: NA; v_call: TRBV25-1; cdr3_nt: TGTGCCAGCAGGATATACGGAGGGGATACGCAGTATTTT; cdr3_aa: CASRIYGGDTQYF
j_call: TRBJ2-3; d_call: TRBD2; clone_size: NA; v_call: TRBV29-1; cdr3_nt: TGCAGCGTCCCTCCGGGACTAGCTTTCACAGATACGCAGTATTTT; cdr3_aa: CSVPPGLAFTDTQYF
j_call: TRBJ1-3; d_call: NA; clone_size: few; v_call: TRBV7-9; cdr3_nt: TGTGCCAGCAGACTGGACAACTCTGGAAACACCATATATTTT; cdr3_aa: CASRLDNSGNTIYF
j_call: TRBJ1-2; d_call: NA; clone_size: NA; v_call: TRBV9; cdr3_nt: TGTGCCAGCAGCGTAGAACCGGAGGCCTATGGCTACACCTTC; cdr3_aa: CASSVEPEAYGYTF
j_call: TRBJ1-1; d_call: NA; clone_size: few; v_call: TRBV5-6; cdr3_nt: TGTGCCAGCCGACAAGCTGGGTCGGTAACTGAAGCTTTCTTT; cdr3_aa: CASRQAGSVTEAFF
j_call: TRBJ1-1; d_call: TRBD1; clone_size: NA; v_call: TRBV6-2/TRBV6-3; cdr3_nt: TGTGCCAGCAGCCCCACTGGACAGGTCGGGGGCACTGAAGCTTTCTTT; cdr3_aa: CASSPTGQVGGTEAFF
j_call: TRBJ2-2; d_call: NA; clone_size: NA; v_call: TRBV10-2; cdr3_nt: TGCGCCAGCAGATCACTCAGAGGGTCCGGGGAGCTGTTTTTT; cdr3_aa: CASRSLRGSGELFF
j_call: TRBJ2-3; d_call: NA; clone_size: few; v_call: TRBV7-9; cdr3_nt: TGTGCCAGCAGCTCGGCCCCCCGATCGGGACATTATACGCAGTATTTT; cdr3_aa: CASSSAPRSGHYTQYF
j_call: TRBJ2-7; d_call: TRBD2; clone_size: few; v_call: TRBV20-1; cdr3_nt: TGCAGTGCCCCAAGCGGGAGGGTCTCCTACGAGCAGTACTTC; cdr3_aa: CSAPSGRVSYEQYF
j_call: TRBJ2-5; d_call: NA; clone_size: NA; v_call: TRBV21-1; cdr3_nt: TGTGCCAGCAGAGTTAGCGGGAGGCTTCAAGAGACCCAGTACTTC; cdr3_aa: CASRVSGRLQETQYF
j_call: TRBJ2-7; d_call: TRBD2; clone_size: few; v_call: TRBV19; cdr3_nt: TGTGCCAGTAGTATTGCGTCTGCTAGCGGGGGCCCCTACGAGCAGTACTTC; cdr3_aa: CASSIASASGGPYEQYF
j_call: TRBJ2-5; d_call: NA; clone_size: NA; v_call: TRBV12-3/TRBV12-4; cdr3_nt: TGTGCCAGCAGCACGGGGAGCGGAGAGACCCAGTACTTC; cdr3_aa: CASSTGSGETQYF
j_call: TRBJ2-5; d_call: NA; clone_size: NA; v_call: TRBV20-1; cdr3_nt: TGCAGTGCTAGGCCTGCCCAATATAAAGAGACCCAGTACTTC; cdr3_aa: CSARPAQYKETQYF
j_call: TRBJ2-1; d_call: NA; clone_size: once; v_call: TRBV6-2/TRBV6-3; cdr3_nt: TGTGCCAGCAGGGACCGTAGGTACAATGAGCAGTTCTTC; cdr3_aa: CASRDRRYNEQFF
j_call: TRBJ2-5; d_call: TRBD2; clone_size: NA; v_call: TRBV28; cdr3_nt: TGTGCCAGCAGTTCTCCGGGACTAGCGGAAAAAGAGACCCAGTACTTC; cdr3_aa: CASSSPGLAEKETQYF
j_call: TRBJ2-1; d_call: TRBD1; clone_size: NA; v_call: TRBV18; cdr3_nt: TGTGCCAGCTCACCACCGAGCACAGGGGCGGAGAGCGAGCAGTTCTTC; cdr3_aa: CASSPPSTGAESEQFF
j_call: TRBJ2-5; d_call: TRBD1; clone_size: NA; v_call: TRBV7-6; cdr3_nt: TGTGCCAGCACCCAACGGGTAGGGGGCTTTGAGACCCAGTACTTC; cdr3_aa: CASTQRVGGFETQYF
j_call: TRBJ1-1; d_call: NA; clone_size: NA; v_call: TRBV6-4; cdr3_nt: TGTGCCAGCAGTGACACGCATACAGCTTTCCCCGGTGAAGCTTTCTTT; cdr3_aa: CASSDTHTAFPGEAFF
j_call: TRBJ1-4; d_call: NA; clone_size: few; v_call: TRBV27; cdr3_nt: TGTGCCAGCAGGACGCCGGGAACCGAAAAACTGTTTTTT; cdr3_aa: CASRTPGTEKLFF
j_call: TRBJ1-3; d_call: TRBD1; clone_size: few; v_call: TRBV18; cdr3_nt: TGTGCCAGCTCACCACGCGGACAGGCGGGGTCTGGAAACACCATATATTTT; cdr3_aa: CASSPRGQAGSGNTIYF
j_call: TRBJ2-5; d_call: TRBD1; clone_size: NA; v_call: TRBV5-5; cdr3_nt: TGTGCCAGCAGCTTGGGGGCAGGGGGCCAGACCCAGTACTTC; cdr3_aa: CASSLGAGGQTQYF
j_call: TRBJ1-2; d_call: NA; clone_size: NA; v_call: TRBV5-1; cdr3_nt: TGCGCCAGCAGACCGACGGCCAACTATGGCTACACCTTC; cdr3_aa: CASRPTANYGYTF
j_call: TRBJ1-5; d_call: NA; clone_size: NA; v_call: TRBV7-2; cdr3_nt: TGTGCCAGCAGCTTATCGGGGGGGTACAATCAGCCCCAGCATTTT; cdr3_aa: CASSLSGGYNQPQHF
j_call: TRBJ1-5; d_call: NA; clone_size: NA; v_call: TRBV20-1; cdr3_nt: TGCAGTGCTCCGGGGGGGCCCATGGAGACTCAGCCCCAGCATTTT; cdr3_aa: CSAPGGPMETQPQHF
j_call: TRBJ1-1; d_call: TRBD1; clone_size: NA; v_call: TRBV4-3; cdr3_nt: TGCGCCAGCAGCAAAACAGGGGCATTGAACACTGAAGCTTTCTTT; cdr3_aa: CASSKTGALNTEAFF
j_call: TRBJ2-1; d_call: TRBD2; clone_size: NA; v_call: TRBV20-1; cdr3_nt: TGCAGTGCCACCAAGCTTAGACTAGCGGGATGGGTGCAGTTCTTC; cdr3_aa: CSATKLRLAGWVQFF
j_call: TRBJ1-1; d_call: NA; clone_size: few; v_call: TRBV29-1; cdr3_nt: TGCAGCGTTGAAGATCGTTGGGGGCGGGGGTTCCTCCCTGAAGCTTTCTTT; cdr3_aa: CSVEDRWGRGFLPEAFF
j_call: TRBJ1-5; d_call: NA; clone_size: few; v_call: TRBV30; cdr3_nt: TGTGCCTGGAGTGTACAAGGCGGTGGCAATCAGCCCCAGCATTTT; cdr3_aa: CAWSVQGGGNQPQHF
j_call: TRBJ2-7; d_call: NA; clone_size: NA; v_call: TRBV12-3/TRBV12-4; cdr3_nt: TGTGCCAGCAGTAGCCAGACTAGCTACGAGCAGTACTTC; cdr3_aa: CASSSQTSYEQYF
j_call: TRBJ2-1; d_call: NA; clone_size: NA; v_call: TRBV27; cdr3_nt: TGTGCCAGCAGTTTATCGGACCGTGGGATCTACAATGAGCAGTTCTTC; cdr3_aa: CASSLSDRGIYNEQFF
j_call: TRBJ2-5; d_call: NA; clone_size: NA; v_call: TRBV18; cdr3_nt: TGTGCCAGCTCACCGGCCTCGAGATCGATGTTTGAGACCCAGTACTTC; cdr3_aa: CASSPASRSMFETQYF
j_call: TRBJ2-7; d_call: NA; clone_size: NA; v_call: TRBV28; cdr3_nt: TGTGCCAGCAGTTTACGTTCGGGCCTTGAGGTCTACGAGCAGTACTTC; cdr3_aa: CASSLRSGLEVYEQYF
j_call: TRBJ2-2; d_call: TRBD2; clone_size: NA; v_call: TRBV7-9; cdr3_nt: TGTGCCAGCAGCTCCCCGGGGGGGAAGAGCGGGGAGCTGTTTTTT; cdr3_aa: CASSSPGGKSGELFF
j_call: TRBJ2-5; d_call: TRBD2; clone_size: NA; v_call: TRBV13; cdr3_nt: TGTGCCAGCAGCCCACCCGGGAAGGGAGGGGAGACCCAGTACTTC; cdr3_aa: CASSPPGKGGETQYF
j_call: TRBJ1-5; d_call: TRBD1; clone_size: NA; v_call: TRBV12-3/TRBV12-4; cdr3_nt: TGTGCCAGCAGTCCAGGGGGCGCGAGCAATCAGCCCCAGCATTTT; cdr3_aa: CASSPGGASNQPQHF
j_call: TRBJ1-2; d_call: NA; clone_size: few; v_call: TRBV12-3/TRBV12-4; cdr3_nt: TGTGCCAGCAGTGGCGCCGGAGAGGGCTATGGCTACACCTTC; cdr3_aa: CASSGAGEGYGYTF
j_call: TRBJ2-4; d_call: NA; clone_size: once; v_call: TRBV7-2; cdr3_nt: TGTGCCAGCAGCTTACGGGGGAACAGTCAGTACTTC; cdr3_aa: CASSLRGNSQYF
j_call: TRBJ2-5; d_call: NA; clone_size: few; v_call: TRBV6-1; cdr3_nt: TGTGCCAGCATCAGTACCCCGGGCGCATTAAGAGAGACCCAGTACTTC; cdr3_aa: CASISTPGALRETQYF
j_call: TRBJ1-1; d_call: NA; clone_size: NA; v_call: TRBV3-1; cdr3_nt: TGTGCCAGCAGCCAGCCTGCTTTGGGCACTGAAGCTTTCTTT; cdr3_aa: CASSQPALGTEAFF
j_call: TRBJ2-1; d_call: NA; clone_size: NA; v_call: TRBV29-1; cdr3_nt: TGCAGCGTTGACCCCGGACTGGGACCCTCCTACAATGAGCAGTTCTTC; cdr3_aa: CSVDPGLGPSYNEQFF
j_call: TRBJ1-4; d_call: NA; clone_size: NA; v_call: TRBV7-2; cdr3_nt: TGTGCCAGCAGCTTAGTGGCAGCAACTAATGAAAAACTGTTTTTT; cdr3_aa: CASSLVAATNEKLFF
j_call: TRBJ2-3; d_call: TRBD1; clone_size: NA; v_call: TRBV5-1; cdr3_nt: TGCGCCAGCAGCTTGCTCCCACACAGGGGCGATACGCAGTATTTT; cdr3_aa: CASSLLPHRGDTQYF
j_call: TRBJ2-1; d_call: NA; clone_size: few; v_call: TRBV29-1; cdr3_nt: TGCAGCGTTGGGACCCGGGACGGGGGTCCCCCTGAGCAGTTCTTC; cdr3_aa: CSVGTRDGGPPEQFF
j_call: TRBJ2-1; d_call: TRBD2; clone_size: NA; v_call: TRBV28; cdr3_nt: TGTGCCAGCAGTTTCCCGGGACTAGCGGGGACGAATGAGCAGTTCTTC; cdr3_aa: CASSFPGLAGTNEQFF
j_call: TRBJ1-5; d_call: NA; clone_size: few; v_call: TRBV20-1; cdr3_nt: TGCAGTGCTAGAAAGGGTAGGGATCAGCCCCAGCATTTT; cdr3_aa: CSARKGRDQPQHF
j_call: TRBJ1-5; d_call: TRBD1; clone_size: NA; v_call: TRBV29-1; cdr3_nt: TGCAGCGTTGATGAGGGGGCGGAAGGGCCCCAGCATTTT; cdr3_aa: CSVDEGAEGPQHF
j_call: TRBJ2-5; d_call: TRBD1; clone_size: NA; v_call: TRBV13; cdr3_nt: TGTGCCAGCAGCTCTACAGGGGGGCCATCCCAGGAGACCCAGTACTTC; cdr3_aa: CASSSTGGPSQETQYF
j_call: TRBJ1-2; d_call: NA; clone_size: NA; v_call: TRBV4-3; cdr3_nt: TGCGCCAGCAGCCAAGGTCAGGGCCAAGATGGCTACACCTTC; cdr3_aa: CASSQGQGQDGYTF
j_call: TRBJ2-4; d_call: NA; clone_size: NA; v_call: TRBV14; cdr3_nt: TGTGCCAGCAGCCAAGGGGGACTGAACATTCAGTACTTC; cdr3_aa: CASSQGGLNIQYF
j_call: TRBJ1-2; d_call: TRBD1; clone_size: NA; v_call: TRBV7-9; cdr3_nt: TGTGCCAGCAGTCAAGACAGGGGCGCTCGCGGCTACACCTTC; cdr3_aa: CASSQDRGARGYTF